Following are 4 T cell receptor beta chains from one sample sequenced in a study of graft-versus-host responses after intestinal transplantation. The data were produced by immunoSEQ multiplex PCR, yet TCRdb's version contains in-frame clones alone and is incomplete. The repertoire includes just under 90,000 clones, roughly four fifths of them detected once, and approximately 17% sits in the top ten. No antigen has been identified for these receptors. The specimen was unstimulated CD8+ T cells sorted from spleen or lymph node cells, collected before intestinal transplant. The receptors shown here come from a human donor who received an intestinal transplant.

This clone was seen a single time. The chain is built from TRBV27 and TRBJ2-7; no clear D. V shed 4 bases and J shed 0 bases, with 4 bases lying between them. Germline assignment: CDR1 MNHEY and CDR2 SMNVEV (reference sequence). The CDR3 loop spans 12 amino acids. The CDR3 DNA is TGTGCCAGCAGTTCCGGCTCCTACGAGCAGTACTTC. This translates into CASSSGSYEQYF.

This sequence joins TRBV5-3 and TRBJ2-7, with 8 bases identical to TRBD1. TRBV5-3 is labeled an ORF, and its function is uncertain. The length of the CDR3 is 14 residues. The V and J ends lost 0 bases and 4 bases, in that order; junction bases with no gene match: 3. The CDR3 DNA reads as TGTGCCAGAAGCTTGGGAACAGGGGGTTACGAGCAGTACTTC. It is translated as CARSLGTGGYEQYF.

The chain combines TRBV4-2 with TRBJ2-3; D is ambiguous. Germline-derived CDR1 and CDR2 are LGHNA and YNFKEQ. V lost 0 bases and J 1 base, leaving 5 bases between the germline ends. The CDR3 runs 14 residues. The CDR3: CASSQDAGTDTQYF. Written as DNA, the CDR3 is TGTGCCAGCAGCCAAGATGCTGGCACAGATACGCAGTATTTT.

This clone is a singleton in its sample. The V gene is TRBV10-1, the J gene TRBJ2-3, with a tentative D call TRBD2 (5 bases). This CDR3 comprises 14 residues. V lost 3 bases, J lost 3 bases, and 10 bases lay in between. Germline lookup yields CDR1 WNHNN and CDR2 SYGVQD (reference sequence). The CDR3 reads CASSDTRDTDTQYF. The CDR3 bases are TGCGCCAGCAGTGATACTAGGGATACAGATACGCAGTATTTT.